This T cell receptor beta chain is drawn from a study of T cells in Graves' hyperthyroidism and ophthalmopathy. TCR beta CDR3 regions were amplified from RNA transcripts. The TCR CDR3 first-round RT-PCR relied on the HTBI primer set. MiXCR, run by TCRdb on the multiplex PCR reads, gives a single entry per CDR3 protein. This table has hundreds of thousands of distinct CDR3 sequences, approximately 15% appearing once. The CDR3 runs 11 residues. V shed 7 bases and J shed 6 bases, with 11 bases lying between them. Germline V gives CDR1 GTSNPN, CDR2 SVGIG (reference sequence). The chain links TRBV30 to TRBJ2-3; no reliable D call. Sequencing input: blood. The TCR sequence derives from a woman in her thirties with Graves' hyperthyroidism that later progressed to Graves' ophthalmopathy. CDR3 coding DNA: TGTGCCTCGCCGCAAGGGGATACGCAGTATTTT. Protein sequence: CASPQGDTQYF.